The present TCR beta chain was sequenced within a study of T-cell reconstitution after alpha-beta-depleted transplantation in children. The study's findings and limits: High day-60 TCRbeta diversity in some patients came from surviving recipient T cells and thymic progenitors. Reportedly, roughly two months post-transplant, alpha-beta T cells arose from several hundred expanded graft clones. It was newly produced T cells that mostly accounted for T-cell counts and diversity one year after transplant.

This clonotype was detected many times. Its target is unknown. The library targeted TCRbeta and was prepared with unique molecular identifiers. Using its own MiXCR run on the PCR reads, TCRdb lists one record per CDR3 protein. The sample carries hundreds of thousands of distinct CDR3 sequences, 10% recorded once. Germline assignment: CDR1 SGHTA and CDR2 FQGNSA. The V gene end was trimmed by 5 bases and the J gene end by 2 bases; junction bases not matched to a gene: 8. The CDR3 loop spans 15 amino acids. The sequence was obtained from a child under 10 years old with inherited bone marrow failure, due to receive a stem cell transplant. The sequencing used PBMCs, collected before TCRalphabeta/CD19-depleted stem cell transplant. This chain uses TRBV7-2 with TRBJ2-7; the match to TRBD2 covers 8 bases. The CDR3 DNA sequence: TGTGCCAGCAGCCCCGTGGTAGCGGGGACCTACGAGCAGTACTTC. Translating it yields CASSPVVAGTYEQYF.